A single sample is the source of the 28 T cell receptor beta chains below, sequenced in a study of blood T cell repertoires in COVID-19. The protocol was immunoSEQ multiplex PCR, while the TCRdb copy is restricted to in-frame clones and leaves out a portion. The table has fewer than 110,000 clones, approximately 81% seen once. The sample was peripheral blood. These receptors originate from a woman in her 70s with active or convalescent COVID-19.

V is TRBV11-3 and J is TRBJ2-5; TRBD2 is a possible D gene (5 bases). Trimming shortened V by 5 bases and J by 5 bases, and 12 bases separated the two germline ends. Germline assignment: CDR1 SGHNT and CDR2 YENEEA. The CDR3 totals 13 residues. DNA of the CDR3: TGTGCCAGCAGCATCCGGGAATCGGAGACCCAGTACTTC. This translates into CASSIRESETQYF.

The CDR3, as DNA: TGTGCCAGCACCTTAGGGGGAACACAGTACTTC. It is translated as CASTLGGTQYF. The gene calls are TRBV28 and TRBJ2-7; D may be TRBD1 (6 bases). This CDR3 contains 11 residues. Germline V gene sequence: CDR1 MDHEN, CDR2 SYDVKM. V dropped 7 bases and J dropped 10 bases, with 14 bases sitting between them.

This clone was counted once. The chain links TRBV19 to TRBJ1-4; no clear D gene. Trimming took off 3 bases at V and 2 bases at J, with 10 bases between the two ends. The CDR3 consists of 15 residues. Germline V gene sequence: CDR1 LNHDA, CDR2 SQIVND (reference sequence). The CDR3 loop is CASSILGSTNEKLFF. The CDR3 DNA sequence: TGTGCCAGTAGTATCTTGGGCAGTACTAATGAAAAACTGTTTTTT.

The rearrangement links TRBV7-9 to TRBJ2-5; TRBD1 matches at 7 bases. Trimming at V came to 8 bases and at J to 5 bases, leaving 14 bases not matched to a gene. CDR1 SEHNR and CDR2 FQNEAQ come from the germline V gene (reference sequence). CDR3 length: 15 residues. The CDR3 DNA reads as TGTGCCAGCTCCTATGGGGACAGATTCTGGGAGACCCAGTACTTC. This gives the protein CASSYGDRFWETQYF.

This clone appeared a single time. The rearrangement links TRBV12-3 or TRBV12-4 to TRBJ2-1; D not resolved. CDR3 length equals 11 residues. Trimming left V 9 bases short and J 7 bases short, with 10 bases between. CDR3 sequence (DNA): TGTGCCAGTAGATCTTGGAATGAGCAGTTCTTC. It codes for CASRSWNEQFF.

The chain is built from TRBV5-5 and TRBJ1-5, with 7 nucleotides matching TRBD1. V shed 2 bases, J shed 4 bases, and the junction held 3 bases outside the gene matches. The CDR3 length is 14 residues. Per germline, CDR1 SGHKS and CDR2 YYEKEE (reference sequence). CDR3 nucleotides: TGTGCCAGCAGCTTCTTGGACAGGAATCAGCCCCAGCATTTT. Translating gives CASSFLDRNQPQHF.

The chain employs TRBV11-3 and TRBJ2-7, with TRBD2 identical over 7 bases. Germline-derived CDR1 and CDR2 are SGHNT and YENEEA. V trimming: 0 bases; J trimming: 5 bases; junction bases outside the gene matches: 7. The CDR3 is 15 residues long. As DNA, the CDR3 is TGTGCCAGCAGCTTAGATGGGGGGGTGACCAACGAGCAGTACTTC. Amino acids: CASSLDGGVTNEQYF.

The rearrangement links TRBV6-4 to TRBJ2-7; 16 bases are a match to TRBD2. J gave up 6 bases and V 6 bases, and 8 bases lay outside the gene matches. This CDR3 region has 16 residues. In germline, CDR1 is MRHNA, CDR2 SNTAGT. The CDR3 reads CASRCPGLAGGCEQYF. CDR3 sequence (DNA): TGTGCCAGCAGATGCCCGGGACTAGCGGGAGGGTGCGAGCAGTACTTC.

V is TRBV20-1 and J is TRBJ2-7, with 16 bases fitting TRBD2. This CDR3 comprises 17 residues. The germline gives CDR1 DFQATT, CDR2 SNEGSKA (reference sequence). V dropped 3 bases and J dropped 7; count of bases not matched to a gene: 12. The CDR3 loop reads CSASGPGTSGGVGEQYF. In DNA form, the CDR3 reads TGCAGTGCTAGTGGGCCCGGGACTAGCGGGGGGGTAGGGGAGCAGTACTTC.

The chain combines TRBV24-1 with TRBJ2-1, with 10 bases fitting TRBD2. Germline V gene sequence: CDR1 KGHDR, CDR2 SFDVKD. Unmatched junction bases numbered 6, after V lost 2 bases and J lost 3 bases. The CDR3 runs to 17 residues. Here the CDR3 reads CATSDSSGRAFYNEQFF. CDR3 DNA sequence: TGTGCCACCAGTGATTCCAGCGGGAGGGCCTTCTACAATGAGCAGTTCTTC.

The J gene is TRBJ1-2, the V gene TRBV5-6; D not resolved. Germline V gene sequence: CDR1 SGHDT, CDR2 YYEEEE. V was clipped by 3 bases and J by 7 bases, with 16 bases between them. CDR3 size: 14 residues. This chain's CDR3 is CASSSMLASRGYTF. The CDR3 coding sequence is TGTGCCAGCAGCTCTATGTTAGCGTCCCGTGGCTACACCTTC.

The V gene is TRBV24-1, the J gene TRBJ2-3, with D unresolved. Looked up from germline, CDR1 is KGHDR and CDR2 is SFDVKD. V lost 8 bases to trimming and J lost 2 bases, with 10 bases between them. This CDR3 is 13 amino acids long. The CDR3 DNA follows: TGTGCCACCACGTCGAGCGTCACAGATACGCAGTATTTT. Translation: CATTSSVTDTQYF.

The CDR3 DNA reads TGTGCCAGCAGCCAAGATCCCAACTCTGGGGCCAACGTCCTGACTTTC. Protein product: CASSQDPNSGANVLTF. The chain combines TRBV4-2 with TRBJ2-6; no firm D call. Germline V CDR1 and CDR2: LGHNA, YNFKEQ. With 0 bases removed from V and 0 bases from J, the gap between germline ends came to 6 bases. The CDR3 extends over 16 amino acids.

V is TRBV7-2 and J is TRBJ2-2, with 8 bases identical to TRBD2. Germline CDR1 SGHTA, CDR2 FQGNSA. The CDR3 spans 17 residues. V shed 9 bases and J 3 bases; nucleotides not matched to a gene: 15. The CDR3 DNA follows: TGTGCCAGGGGGTTCGGGAGCGGGAGTGGTGACACCGGGGAGCTGTTTTTT. It yields the protein CARGFGSGSGDTGELFF.

This chain uses TRBV4-2 with TRBJ2-7; 7 positions agree with TRBD1. The V and J ends lost 4 bases and 3 bases, in that order; junction bases with no gene match: 6. Germline CDR1 and CDR2: LGHNA and YNFKEQ. The CDR3 is 14 residues long. CDR3 nucleotide sequence: TGTGCCAGCAGCCCGGGACAGTGGGGCTACGAGCAGTACTTC. It specifies CASSPGQWGYEQYF.

The chain employs TRBV6-6 and TRBJ1-4; TRBD1 aligns across 7 bases. This CDR3 has 14 residues. The V gene end was trimmed by 6 bases and the J gene end by 0 bases; junction bases not matched to a gene: 1. The V gene's germline CDR1 is MNHNY and CDR2 SVGAGI (reference sequence). CDR3 residues: CASSGTATNEKLFF. CDR3 in DNA: TGTGCCAGCAGCGGGACAGCAACTAATGAAAAACTGTTTTTT.

The V gene is TRBV24-1, the J gene TRBJ2-3; the match to TRBD1 covers 10 bases. This CDR3 spans 17 amino acids. The germline V gene has CDR1 KGHDR and CDR2 SFDVKD. V lost 4 bases and J lost 4; bases outside the gene matches: 10. Here the CDR3 reads CATSDRSGTGDPDTQYF. The CDR3 DNA reads TGTGCCACCAGTGACCGTTCCGGGACAGGGGACCCAGATACGCAGTATTTT.

This clone was detected once. The rearrangement joins TRBV15 to TRBJ1-2; no firm D call. The CDR3 totals 16 residues. The V end lost 0 bases, the J end lost 4 bases, and 15 bases lay between the germline ends. Germline CDR1 reads LNHNV; CDR2 reads YYDKDF (reference sequence). CDR3 coding DNA: TGTGCCACCAGCAGAGAAGAGACGGGGAGTGCCTATGGCTACACCTTC. Its translation: CATSREETGSAYGYTF.

J is TRBJ2-7 and V is TRBV12-3 or TRBV12-4; possible D gene TRBD2, 5 bases. Trimming cost V 3 bases and J 5 bases, with 8 bases left between them. The CDR3 consists of 12 residues. The CDR3 loop is CASSFSGNEQYF. The CDR3 DNA reads TGTGCCAGCAGTTTTTCCGGGAACGAGCAGTACTTC.

The rearrangement uses TRBV5-6 and TRBJ2-5; D is ambiguous. CDR1 is SGHDT and CDR2 is YYEEEE in the germline V gene. The CDR3 totals 12 residues. V was pared by 2 bases and J by 2 bases, with 4 bases between. Here the CDR3 reads CASSFIQETQYF. CDR3 DNA: TGTGCCAGCAGCTTTATTCAAGAGACCCAGTACTTC.

The rearrangement uses TRBV10-3 and TRBJ1-3; TRBD1 agrees at 8 bases. V gave up 0 bases and J gave up 2 bases; unmatched junction bases: 3. The CDR3 has 16 residues. Germline CDR1 is ENHRY and CDR2 is SYGVKD. The CDR3 protein is CAISESGQATGNTIYF. CDR3 nucleotide sequence: TGTGCCATCAGTGAGTCGGGACAGGCGACTGGAAACACCATATATTTT.

This chain uses TRBV7-8 with TRBJ2-2; the match to TRBD2 covers 11 bases. The V and J ends lost 0 bases and 0 bases, in that order; junction bases with no gene match: 6. Germline V CDR1 and CDR2: SGHVS, FQNEAQ. This CDR3 region has 19 residues. The CDR3 DNA sequence: TGTGCCAGCAGCTTAGCACGGCTAGCGGGAGGCCCGAACACCGGGGAGCTGTTTTTT. Translation: CASSLARLAGGPNTGELFF.

The rearrangement joins TRBV18 to TRBJ1-1, with a possible D match to TRBD1 (6 bases). The germline V gene has CDR1 KGHSH and CDR2 LQKENI. V lost 3 bases, J lost 1 base, and 12 bases lay in between. There are 15 residues in the CDR3. CDR3 loop: CASSPLGQTNTEAFF. CDR3 sequence (DNA): TGTGCCAGCTCACCTCTTGGACAGACGAACACTGAAGCTTTCTTT.

CDR3: CASSPGEAEAFF. The CDR3 DNA follows: TGTGCCAGCAGTCCGGGGGAGGCTGAAGCTTTCTTT. This chain uses TRBV12-3 or TRBV12-4 with TRBJ1-1, with D maybe TRBD1 (5 bases). V dropped 5 bases and J dropped 6 bases, with 10 bases sitting between them. The CDR3 contains 12 residues.

CDR3 amino acids: CASSQGVAGRQETQYF. The CDR3 nucleotides are TGTGCCAGCAGCCAAGGGGTAGCGGGAAGGCAAGAGACCCAGTACTTC. This chain connects TRBV3-1 (or the pseudogene TRBV3-2) to TRBJ2-5; TRBD2 agrees at 8 bases. Germline CDR1 reads LGHDT; CDR2 reads YNNKEL (reference sequence). This CDR3 has 16 residues. With 1 base clipped from V and 2 bases from J, the junction kept 6 bases outside the gene matches.

The chain employs TRBV19 and TRBJ2-2; possibly TRBD2 for D (5 bases). Trimming stripped 7 bases from V and 7 bases from J, with 13 bases between. The CDR3 contains 13 residues. The germline gives CDR1 LNHDA, CDR2 SQIVND (reference sequence). CDR3 protein: CASTPPSHGELFF. The CDR3 DNA sequence: TGTGCCAGTACCCCCCCTAGCCACGGGGAGCTGTTTTTT.

V is TRBV12-3 or TRBV12-4 and J is TRBJ1-2; D gene ambiguous. CDR3 length equals 12 residues. Trimming took off 3 bases at V and 5 bases at J, with 7 bases between the two ends. CDR3 DNA sequence: TGTGCCAGCAGTTTCCCCGGTTATGGCTACACCTTC. Protein product: CASSFPGYGYTF.

The rearrangement uses TRBV30 and TRBJ1-2; D not certain. From germline, CDR1 is GTSNPN and CDR2 SVGIG (reference sequence). With 0 bases removed from V and 7 bases from J, the gap between germline ends came to 12 bases. This CDR3 contains 13 residues. CDR3 coding DNA: TGTGCCTGGAGTGTGTTGGCAGGTCGTGGCTACACCTTC. It codes for CAWSVLAGRGYTF.